The present T cell receptor beta chain was sequenced within a study of PD-1 blockade in mismatch repair-deficient tumors. CDR1 and CDR2 (germline): SEHNR, FQNEAQ (reference sequence). The CDR3 is 14 amino acids. V was clipped by 10 bases and J by 1 base, with 14 bases between them. Here immunoSEQ multiplex PCR was the method, and the copy in TCRdb shows in-frame clones only, minus some. The sample lists some 66,000 clones; more than 70% were seen once. The clonotype originates from an adult with mismatch repair-deficient cancer. V is TRBV7-9 and J is TRBJ2-1; D is uncertain. The source material was peripheral blood, sampled 52 weeks after starting pembrolizumab. The CDR3 sequence is CATIGSGSYNEQFF. In nucleotides, the CDR3 is TGTGCCACCATTGGAAGTGGATCCTACAATGAGCAGTTCTTC. Full variable domain (remainder filled in from reference TRBV7-9 and TRBJ2-1): DTGVSQNPRHKITKRGQNVTFRCDPISEHNRLYWYRQTLGQGPEFLTYFQNEAQLEKSRLLSDRFSAERPKGSFSTLEIQRTEQGDSAMYLCATIGSGSYNEQFFGPGTRLTVL.